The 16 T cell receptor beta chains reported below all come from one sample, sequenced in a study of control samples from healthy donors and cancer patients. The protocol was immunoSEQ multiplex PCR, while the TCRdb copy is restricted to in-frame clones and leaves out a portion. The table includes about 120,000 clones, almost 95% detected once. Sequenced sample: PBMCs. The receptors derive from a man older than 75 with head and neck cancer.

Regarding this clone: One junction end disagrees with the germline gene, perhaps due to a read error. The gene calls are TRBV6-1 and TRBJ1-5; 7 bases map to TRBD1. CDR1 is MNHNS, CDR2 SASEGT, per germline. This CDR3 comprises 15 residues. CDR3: CASSKAGGINQPQHF. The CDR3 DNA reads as TGTGCCAGCAGTAAAGCAGGGGGTATAAATCAGCCCCAGCATTTT.

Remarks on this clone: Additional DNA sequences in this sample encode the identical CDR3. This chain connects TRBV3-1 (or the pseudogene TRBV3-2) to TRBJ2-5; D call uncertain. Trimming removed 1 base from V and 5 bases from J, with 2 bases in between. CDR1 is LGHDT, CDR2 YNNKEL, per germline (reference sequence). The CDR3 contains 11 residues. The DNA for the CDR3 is TGTGCCAGCAGCCAAGTCGAGACCCAGTACTTC. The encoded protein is CASSQVETQYF.

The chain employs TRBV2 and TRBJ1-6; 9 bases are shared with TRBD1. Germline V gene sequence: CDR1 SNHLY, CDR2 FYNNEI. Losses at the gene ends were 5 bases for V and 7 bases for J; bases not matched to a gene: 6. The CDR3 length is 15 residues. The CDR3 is CASSLRTGANSPLHF. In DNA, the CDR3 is TGTGCCAGCAGTCTAAGGACAGGGGCCAATTCACCCCTCCACTTT.

CDR3: CASSIEGSLSFYGYTF. DNA of the CDR3: TGTGCCAGTAGTATAGAGGGCAGCCTAAGCTTCTATGGCTACACCTTC. The chain employs TRBV19 and TRBJ1-2; D is ambiguous. Germline V lookup: CDR1 LNHDA, CDR2 SQIVND (reference sequence). Trimming removed 0 bases from V and 4 bases from J, with 15 bases in between. The CDR3 extends over 16 amino acids.

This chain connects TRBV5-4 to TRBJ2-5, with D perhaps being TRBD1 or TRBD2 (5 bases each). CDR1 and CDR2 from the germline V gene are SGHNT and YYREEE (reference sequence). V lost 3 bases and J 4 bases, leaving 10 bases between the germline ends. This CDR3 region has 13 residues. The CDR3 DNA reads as TGTGCCAGCAGCTGGGGGATTGGAGAGACCCAGTACTTC. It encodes CASSWGIGETQYF.

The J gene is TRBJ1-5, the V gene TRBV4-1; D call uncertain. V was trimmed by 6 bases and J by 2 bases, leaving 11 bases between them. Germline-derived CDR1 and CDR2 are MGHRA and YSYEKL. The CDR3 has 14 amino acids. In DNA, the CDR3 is TGCGCCAGCAGTCCAAGAGAGGGCAATCAGCCCCAGCATTTT. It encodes CASSPREGNQPQHF.

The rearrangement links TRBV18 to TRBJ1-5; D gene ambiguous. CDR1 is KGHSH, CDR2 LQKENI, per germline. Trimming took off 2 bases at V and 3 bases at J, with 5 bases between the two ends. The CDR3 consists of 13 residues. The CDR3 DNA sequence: TGTGCCAGCTCACCAGTTCCCAATCAGCCCCAGCATTTT. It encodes CASSPVPNQPQHF. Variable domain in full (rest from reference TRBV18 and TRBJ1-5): NAGVMQNPRHLVRRRGQEARLRCSPMKGHSHVYWYRQLPEEGLKFMVYLQKENIIDESGMPKERFSAEFPKEGPSILRIQQVVRGDSAAYFCASSPVPNQPQHFGDGTRLSIL.

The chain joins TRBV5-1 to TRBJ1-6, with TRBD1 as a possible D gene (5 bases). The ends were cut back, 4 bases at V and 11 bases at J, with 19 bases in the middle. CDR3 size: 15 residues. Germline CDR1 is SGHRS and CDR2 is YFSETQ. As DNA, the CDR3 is TGCGCCAGCAGCCTAACGGGGGACTCGAAGGCACCCCTCCACTTT. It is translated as CASSLTGDSKAPLHF.

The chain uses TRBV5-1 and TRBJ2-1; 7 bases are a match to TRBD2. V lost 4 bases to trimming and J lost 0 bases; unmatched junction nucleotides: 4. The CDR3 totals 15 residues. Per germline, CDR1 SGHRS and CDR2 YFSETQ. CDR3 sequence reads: CASSRDYSSYNEQFF. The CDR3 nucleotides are TGCGCCAGCAGCCGGGACTACAGCTCCTACAATGAGCAGTTCTTC.

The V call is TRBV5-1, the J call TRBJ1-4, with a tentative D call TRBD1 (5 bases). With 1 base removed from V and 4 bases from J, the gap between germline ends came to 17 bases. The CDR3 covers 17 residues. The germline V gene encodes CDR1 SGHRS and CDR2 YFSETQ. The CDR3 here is CASSLLGTGRYNEKLFF. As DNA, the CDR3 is TGCGCCAGCAGCTTGTTGGGGACGGGGCGTTATAATGAAAAACTGTTTTTT.

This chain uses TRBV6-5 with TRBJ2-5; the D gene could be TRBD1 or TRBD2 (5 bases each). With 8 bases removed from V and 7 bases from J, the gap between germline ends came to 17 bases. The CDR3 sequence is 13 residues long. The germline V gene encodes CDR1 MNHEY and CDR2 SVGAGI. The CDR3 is CASYFRGVATQYF. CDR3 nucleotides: TGTGCCAGCTACTTCCGGGGCGTTGCGACCCAGTACTTC.

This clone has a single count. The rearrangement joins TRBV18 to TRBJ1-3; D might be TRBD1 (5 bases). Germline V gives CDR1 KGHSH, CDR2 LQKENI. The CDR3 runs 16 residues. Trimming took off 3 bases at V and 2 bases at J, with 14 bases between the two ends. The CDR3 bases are TGTGCCAGCTCACCCGCAACGGGGGGAACTGGAAACACCATATATTTT. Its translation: CASSPATGGTGNTIYF.

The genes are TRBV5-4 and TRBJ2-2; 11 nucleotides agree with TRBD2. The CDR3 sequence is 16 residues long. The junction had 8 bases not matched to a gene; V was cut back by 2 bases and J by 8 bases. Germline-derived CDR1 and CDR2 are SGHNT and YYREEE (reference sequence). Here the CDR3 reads CASSFLTSGAGGELFF. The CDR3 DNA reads TGTGCCAGCAGCTTCCTGACTAGCGGGGCCGGGGGGGAGCTGTTTTTT. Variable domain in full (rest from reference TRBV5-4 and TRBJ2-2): ETGVTQSPTHLIKTRGQQVTLRCSSQSGHNTVSWYQQALGQGPQFIFQYYREEENGRGNFPPRFSGLQFPNYSSELNVNALELDDSALYLCASSFLTSGAGGELFFGEGSRLTVL.

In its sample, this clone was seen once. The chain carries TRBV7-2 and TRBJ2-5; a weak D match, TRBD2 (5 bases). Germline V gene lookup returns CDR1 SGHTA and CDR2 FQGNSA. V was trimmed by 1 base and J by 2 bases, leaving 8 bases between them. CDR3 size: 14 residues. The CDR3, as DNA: TGTGCCAGCAGCTTAGTTCCGGGGCAAGAGACCCAGTACTTC. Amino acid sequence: CASSLVPGQETQYF. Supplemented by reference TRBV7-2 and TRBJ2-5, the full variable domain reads GAGVSQSPSNKVTEKGKDVELRCDPISGHTALYWYRQSLGQGLEFLIYFQGNSAPDKSGLPSDRFSAERTGGSVSTLTIQRTQQEDSAVYLCASSLVPGQETQYFGPGTRLLVL.

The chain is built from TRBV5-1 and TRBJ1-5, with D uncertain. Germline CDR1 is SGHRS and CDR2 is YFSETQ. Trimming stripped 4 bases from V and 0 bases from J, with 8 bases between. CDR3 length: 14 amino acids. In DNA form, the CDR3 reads TGCGCCAGCAGCGTAGACAATAGCAATCAGCCCCAGCATTTT. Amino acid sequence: CASSVDNSNQPQHF. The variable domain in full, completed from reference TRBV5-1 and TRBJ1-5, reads KAGVTQTPRYLIKTRGQQVTLSCSPISGHRSVSWYQQTPGQGLQFLFEYFSETQRNKGNFPGRFSGRQFSNSRSEMNVSTLELGDSALYLCASSVDNSNQPQHFGDGTRLSIL.

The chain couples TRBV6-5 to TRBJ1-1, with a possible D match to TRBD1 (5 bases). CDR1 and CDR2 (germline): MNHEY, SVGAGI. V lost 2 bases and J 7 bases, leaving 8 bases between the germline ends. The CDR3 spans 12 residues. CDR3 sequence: CASSYLDSEAFF. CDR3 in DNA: TGTGCCAGCAGTTACCTAGACAGTGAAGCTTTCTTT.